This record concerns one T cell receptor beta chain sequence. Its antigen is currently not known. There are no base qualities to consult, and no much larger clone falls within one base. The record originates from a study of blood T cell repertoires in COVID-19 (dated by TCRdb to 2020 to 2022). Study-wide context: Samples covering the acute and convalescent phases of COVID-19 were provided by collaborators in the United States, Italy and Spain. Subjects who had been exposed to COVID-19, were actively infected with it, or had recovered from it provided the deeply sampled blood TCRbeta repertoires that made up the dataset. The repertoires were made available in a free public database intended to serve as a resource for research on the immune response to SARS-CoV-2. The prospective study material was composed of cDNA or gDNA derived from T cells, B-cell-depleted T cells, or PBMCs. The sample metadata nearly always contained a de-identified subject ID, COVID-19 status, age in years and sex. HLA class I and class II types, where available, came from metadata supplied by the sample provider rather than from assay-based typing. The samples were drawn from two sources: the first 160 participants of the ongoing ImmuneRACE study, and fewer than 1,500 subjects contributed by 6 global collaborators.

For CDR1 and CDR2, the germline V gene lists SGDLS and YYNGEE. Reading from cysteine to phenylalanine, the CDR3 counts 16 amino acids. Only CDR3 DNA remains: 48 bases, in frame from the first base. V ends up 4 bases short and J 4 bases short, with an unmatched junction base count of 8. Broader findings and caveats from the paper: The amount of clinical and demographic metadata varied by source and participant and was provided uncurated.

The collaborating institutions used their own protocols to collect whole blood in K2EDTA tubes. For TCRbeta analysis, collaborator samples were shipped as frozen whole blood, as isolated PBMCs, or as DNA extracted from either sample type. TCRbeta CDR3 regions were amplified from genomic DNA using the immunoSEQ Assay, a bias-controlled multiplex PCR. The authors' analysis ran thus. Nucleated cell counts per sample were estimated from amplification of reference gene primers within the assay. To quantify the absolute abundance of each unique TCRbeta CDR3 rearrangement, sequence reads were collapsed and filtered. For each sample, productive Simpson clonality was calculated as the square root of Simpson's diversity index over productive rearrangements. TCRdb took this table from immuneACCESS and kept in-frame rearrangements with V and J called. Such tables lack part of the clones; where checked against another copy, unresolved V genes explain under half of the gap, and the rest is unexplained. Clone size and the V and J calls come from that table; the DNA yielded D and trimming. The table for this sample lists tens of thousands of clones; around nine tenths of them were counted only once. Of the sample, 20% to 25% falls within the top ten clones.

The specimen was peripheral blood. The sequence joins TRBV9 to TRBJ2-1, with 10 junctional bases fitting TRBD2. The sequence was collected from a man in his fifties or sixties with active COVID-19. The DNA sequence is given as TGTGCCAGCAGCCCTTCCCTAGCGGGGGATTACAATGAGCAGTTCTTC. It encodes CASSPSLAGDYNEQFF. Outside the CDR3, residues come from the reference TRBV9 and TRBJ2-1 proteins, so the full variable domain is: DSGVTQTPKHLITATGQRVTLRCSPRSGDLSVYWYQQSLDQGLQFLIQYYNGEERAKGNILERFSAQQFPDLHSELNLSSLELGDSALYFCASSPSLAGDYNEQFFGPGTRLTVL.